The rows below give T cell receptor beta chains drawn from one sample of a study of blood T cell repertoires in COVID-19. Using immunoSEQ multiplex PCR, the repertoire was profiled, and TCRdb retains in-frame clones only, with some absent. In the table there are around 150,000 clones, 87% of which are singletons. Source material: peripheral blood. These receptors originate from a woman aged 60-75 years with active or convalescent COVID-19. CDR3s include the opening cysteine and the closing phenylalanine or tryptophan. The D gene is left open where the match is weak. The size of a clone is reported for some rows only, either as once, few or many, or as a class for expanded clones.

j_gene: TRBJ2-1; v_gene: TRBV6-5; d_gene: TRBD2; abundance: .; CDR3aa: CASSTSGAYNEQFF; CDR3nt: TGTGCCAGCTCGACTAGCGGGGCCTACAATGAGCAGTTCTTC
j_gene: TRBJ1-2; v_gene: TRBV6-5; d_gene: .; abundance: .; CDR3aa: CASRYQGSYGYTF; CDR3nt: TGTGCCAGCAGGTATCAGGGCTCCTATGGCTACACCTTC
j_gene: TRBJ2-2; v_gene: TRBV5-1; d_gene: TRBD2; abundance: .; CDR3aa: CASVRTSASNTGELFF; CDR3nt: TGCGCCAGCGTGAGGACTAGCGCTTCGAACACCGGGGAGCTGTTTTTT
j_gene: TRBJ1-5; v_gene: TRBV6-5; d_gene: TRBD1; abundance: .; CDR3aa: CASSRGTGSNQPQHF; CDR3nt: TGTGCCAGCAGCCGAGGGACAGGAAGCAATCAGCCCCAGCATTTT
j_gene: TRBJ2-3; v_gene: TRBV5-1; d_gene: TRBD1; abundance: .; CDR3aa: CASSSVDRAVRDTQYF; CDR3nt: TGCGCCAGCAGCTCTGTGGACAGGGCCGTTCGAGATACGCAGTATTTT
j_gene: TRBJ1-2; v_gene: TRBV9; d_gene: TRBD1; abundance: .; CDR3aa: CASSPPGQGKYGYTF; CDR3nt: TGTGCCAGCAGCCCCCCGGGACAGGGGAAATATGGCTACACCTTC
j_gene: TRBJ2-3; v_gene: TRBV30; d_gene: .; abundance: .; CDR3aa: CAWGTGFTDTQYF; CDR3nt: TGTGCCTGGGGGACGGGTTTCACAGATACGCAGTATTTT
j_gene: TRBJ1-4; v_gene: TRBV5-6; d_gene: .; abundance: .; CDR3aa: CASSSRIRTGIATNEKLFF; CDR3nt: TGTGCCAGCAGCTCGCGCATACGAACAGGGATTGCAACTAATGAAAAACTGTTTTTT
j_gene: TRBJ1-2; v_gene: TRBV5-8; d_gene: TRBD1; abundance: .; CDR3aa: CASSLGQGEGTRYGYTF; CDR3nt: TGTGCCAGCAGCTTGGGGCAGGGGGAAGGGACTCGCTATGGCTACACCTTC
j_gene: TRBJ1-5; v_gene: TRBV29-1; d_gene: .; abundance: few; CDR3aa: CSVGEGGFDQPQHF; CDR3nt: TGCAGCGTTGGCGAGGGGGGGTTCGATCAGCCCCAGCATTTT
j_gene: TRBJ1-5; v_gene: TRBV19; d_gene: .; abundance: .; CDR3aa: CASSIGTGSRGNQPQHF; CDR3nt: TGTGCCAGTAGTATAGGTACAGGGAGTCGTGGCAATCAGCCCCAGCATTTT
j_gene: TRBJ1-2; v_gene: TRBV6-6; d_gene: TRBD1; abundance: few; CDR3aa: CASSYSGQGYGYTF; CDR3nt: TGTGCCAGCAGTTACTCGGGACAGGGCTATGGCTACACCTTC
j_gene: TRBJ1-1; v_gene: TRBV19; d_gene: .; abundance: once; CDR3aa: CASYTEAFF; CDR3nt: TGTGCCAGTTATACTGAAGCTTTCTTT
j_gene: TRBJ1-2; v_gene: TRBV5-6; d_gene: TRBD1; abundance: once; CDR3aa: CASSLRQGHGYTF; CDR3nt: TGTGCCAGCAGCTTGAGACAGGGTCATGGCTACACCTTC
j_gene: TRBJ2-3; v_gene: TRBV2; d_gene: .; abundance: .; CDR3aa: CASSNQASEGTDTQYF; CDR3nt: TGTGCCAGCAGTAACCAGGCTAGCGAAGGAACAGATACGCAGTATTTT
j_gene: TRBJ2-1; v_gene: TRBV18; d_gene: .; abundance: .; CDR3aa: CASSRLRQAYNEQFF; CDR3nt: TGTGCCAGCTCACGCCTTCGACAGGCCTACAATGAGCAGTTCTTC
j_gene: TRBJ1-5; v_gene: TRBV4-1; d_gene: .; abundance: .; CDR3aa: CASSQAPVEPQHF; CDR3nt: TGCGCCAGCAGCCAAGCCCCGGTTGAGCCCCAGCATTTT
j_gene: TRBJ1-1; v_gene: TRBV6-5; d_gene: .; abundance: .; CDR3aa: CASSWTLQGNTEAFF; CDR3nt: TGTGCCAGCAGTTGGACACTACAAGGGAACACTGAAGCTTTCTTT
j_gene: TRBJ2-2; v_gene: TRBV5-1; d_gene: TRBD1; abundance: .; CDR3aa: CASSFRDRGIPGELFF; CDR3nt: TGCGCCAGCAGCTTCCGGGACAGGGGAATCCCCGGGGAGCTGTTTTTT
j_gene: TRBJ1-1; v_gene: TRBV11-2; d_gene: .; abundance: .; CDR3aa: CASSSRNRANTEAFF; CDR3nt: TGTGCCAGCAGCTCCCGGAACAGAGCGAACACTGAAGCTTTCTTT
j_gene: TRBJ1-2; v_gene: TRBV4-1; d_gene: .; abundance: .; CDR3aa: CASSQVRDTNYGYTF; CDR3nt: TGCGCCAGCAGCCAGGTCCGGGACACCAACTATGGCTACACCTTC
j_gene: TRBJ2-2; v_gene: TRBV25-1; d_gene: .; abundance: once; CDR3aa: CASSVEGIGELFF; CDR3nt: TGTGCCAGCAGTGTCGAGGGCATCGGGGAGCTGTTTTTT
j_gene: TRBJ1-2; v_gene: TRBV6-5; d_gene: .; abundance: .; CDR3aa: CASSSGGAYGYTF; CDR3nt: TGTGCCAGCAGTTCGGGTGGGGCTTATGGCTACACCTTC